Below are 3 T cell receptor beta chains sequenced from a single sample in a study of tumor-infiltrating lymphocytes in primary liver carcinoma. Co-extraction of both nucleic acids (RNA and DNA) used about 18-34 mg of unsorted bulk tissue. Researchers generated TCR beta cDNA from about 0.5 ug of total RNA, relying on a constant-region primer. Libraries of TCR beta came from three nested multiplex PCR rounds with slightly modified ARM-PCR. A C-beta reverse primer was combined with TRBV1-TRBV30 forward primers in the first two PCR rounds, and each round had ten to eleven cycles. Via MiXCR, TCRdb re-called the multiplex PCR reads, giving one row per CDR3 protein. The top ten hold 55% to 70% of the sample, which has tens of thousands of distinct CDR3 sequences, 70% to 85% seen once. The sample comprised liver tumor tissue from sampling region 2. As for subset: tumor region T2, inferior pole. These receptors were taken from a man in his forties with primary liver carcinoma and hepatitis B virus infection.

The rearrangement links TRBV4-2 to TRBJ2-7; 16 positions agree with TRBD2. J was trimmed by 5 bases and V by 9 bases; bases with no gene match: 13. The germline V gene has CDR1 LGHNA and CDR2 YNFKEQ. This CDR3 is built from 17 residues. The CDR3 reads CASGKPGLAGGPHEQYF. The CDR3 region has the DNA TGTGCCAGTGGAAAACCGGGACTAGCGGGAGGGCCACACGAGCAGTACTTC.

The CDR3 here is CASSAVAGWINYEQFF. In nucleotides, the CDR3 is TGTGCCAGCAGTGCCGTAGCGGGATGGATAAACTACGAGCAGTTCTTC. The chain joins TRBV14 to TRBJ2-1; 8 bases agree with TRBD2. Germline V gene data show CDR1 as SGHDN and CDR2 as FVKESK. The CDR3 is 16 amino acids. V gave up 6 bases and J gave up 10 bases; unmatched junction bases: 17.

Turning to this clonotype: The junction departs from germline at one end; a sequencing error may be responsible. The CDR3 region is CSFEKWARIKDTQYF. CDR3 bases: TGCAGCTTTGAAAAATGGGCTAGGATCAAGGATACGCAGTATTTT. The chain employs TRBV29-1 and TRBJ2-3, with D unresolved. Per germline, CDR1 SQVTM and CDR2 ANQGSEA. The CDR3 runs 15 residues.